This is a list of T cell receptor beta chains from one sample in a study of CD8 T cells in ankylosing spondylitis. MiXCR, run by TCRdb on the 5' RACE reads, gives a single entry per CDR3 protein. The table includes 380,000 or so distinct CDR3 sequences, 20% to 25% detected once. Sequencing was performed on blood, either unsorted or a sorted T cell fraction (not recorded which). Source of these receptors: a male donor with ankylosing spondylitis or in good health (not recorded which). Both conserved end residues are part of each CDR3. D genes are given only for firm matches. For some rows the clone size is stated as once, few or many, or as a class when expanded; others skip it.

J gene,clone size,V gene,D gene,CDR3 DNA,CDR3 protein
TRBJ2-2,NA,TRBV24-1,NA,TGTGCCACCAGTGATCCCGAATCAGTCACCGGGGAGCTGTTTTTT,CATSDPESVTGELFF
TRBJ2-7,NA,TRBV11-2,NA,TGTGCCAGCAGCTCGTTGACAGGCAAATCCTACGAGCAGTACTTC,CASSSLTGKSYEQYF
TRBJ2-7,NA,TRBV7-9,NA,TGTGCCAGCAGCTCCCCCCCCGGAGAGCAGTACTTC,CASSSPPGEQYF
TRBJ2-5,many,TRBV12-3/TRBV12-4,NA,TGTGCCAGCAGCGACGGGTACCAAGAGACCCAGTACTTC,CASSDGYQETQYF
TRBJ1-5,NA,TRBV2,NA,TGTGCCAGCAGTGAGCGGGACAATCAGCCCCAGCATTTT,CASSERDNQPQHF
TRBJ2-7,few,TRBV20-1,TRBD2,TGCAGTGCTAGAGCTAGCGGGGGCTACGAGCAGTACTTC,CSARASGGYEQYF
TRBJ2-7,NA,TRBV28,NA,TGTGCCAGCAGCTCCCCCCTTTCAGAGCAGTACTTC,CASSSPLSEQYF
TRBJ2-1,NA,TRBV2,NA,TGTGCCAGCAATAGGAACCCCTACAATGAGCAGTTCTTC,CASNRNPYNEQFF
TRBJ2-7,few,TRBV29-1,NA,TGCAGCGTTGGCGGTAGGGGTAGAAACTACGAGCAGTACTTC,CSVGGRGRNYEQYF
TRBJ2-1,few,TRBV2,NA,TGTGCCAGGGGGAACTCCGGGACAAGGCAGTTCTTC,CARGNSGTRQFF
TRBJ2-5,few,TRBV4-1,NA,TGCGCCAGCAGCCAAGATATTCTAGGGGTTGAAGAGACCCAGTACTTC,CASSQDILGVEETQYF
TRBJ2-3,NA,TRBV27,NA,TGTGCCCTCAGTTTGTTGGACTTAAAGATTGATTACCCCACAGATACGCAGTATTTT,CALSLLDLKIDYPTDTQYF
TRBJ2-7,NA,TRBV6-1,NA,TGTGCCAGCAGCCTCGAGAAGCTCCCCTACGAGCAGTACTTC,CASSLEKLPYEQYF
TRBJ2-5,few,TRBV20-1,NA,TGCAGTGCTAGAGACGCCTACCCTTTACAAGAGACCCAGTACTTC,CSARDAYPLQETQYF
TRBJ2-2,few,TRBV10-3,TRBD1,TGTGCCATCAGTGTCGGACAGGGATCGGCCGGGGAGCTGTTTTTT,CAISVGQGSAGELFF
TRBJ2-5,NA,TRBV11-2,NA,TGTGCCAGCAGCCGAAACGACCTACAATGGACCCAGTACTTC,CASSRNDLQWTQYF
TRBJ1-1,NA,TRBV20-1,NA,TGCAGTGCTAGGACTACGCGGGGAACTGAAGCTTTCTTT,CSARTTRGTEAFF
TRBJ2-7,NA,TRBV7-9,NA,TGTGCCAGCAGCTTAGAGCACCACGAGCAGTACTTC,CASSLEHHEQYF
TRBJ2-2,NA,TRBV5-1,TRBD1,TGCGCCAGCAGGCTGACAGGGAGTGGGACCGGGGAGCTGTTTTTT,CASRLTGSGTGELFF
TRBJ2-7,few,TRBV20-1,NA,TGCAGTGCTTACTCCCCGCAGGGGCCCTACGAGCAGTACTTC,CSAYSPQGPYEQYF
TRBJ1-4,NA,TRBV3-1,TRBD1,TGTGCCAGCAGCCTAGGACAGGGGGCAGATAATGAAAAACTGTTTTTT,CASSLGQGADNEKLFF
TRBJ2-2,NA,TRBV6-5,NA,TGTGCCAGCAGTTACGGACAGACGAACACCGGGGAGCTGTTTTTT,CASSYGQTNTGELFF
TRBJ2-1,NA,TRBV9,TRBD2,TGTGCCAGCAACGGGGCAACCGGGGGGTTGTACAATGAGCAGTTCTTC,CASNGATGGLYNEQFF
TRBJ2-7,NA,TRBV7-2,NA,TGTGCCAGCAGCTTAGTTGTTCCCTCCTACGAGCAGTACTTC,CASSLVVPSYEQYF
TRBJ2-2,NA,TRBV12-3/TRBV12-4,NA,TGTGCCAGCAGTGTCGGGACACCTAACACCGGGGAGCTGTTTTTT,CASSVGTPNTGELFF
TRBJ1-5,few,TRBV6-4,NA,TGTGCCAGCACCGTGGGAGAGGTTCAGCCCCAGCATTTT,CASTVGEVQPQHF
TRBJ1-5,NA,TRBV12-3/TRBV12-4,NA,TGTGCAAGCAGTTTCTTAGTGTCCAGGAATAGCAATCAGCCCCAGCATTTT,CASSFLVSRNSNQPQHF
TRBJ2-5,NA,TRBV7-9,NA,TGTGCCAGCAGCTCAAGAGGTGCTGGGGAGACCCAGTACTTC,CASSSRGAGETQYF
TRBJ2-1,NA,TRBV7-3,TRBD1,TGTGCCAGCAGCCTATGGACAGGGCCCTTGATGTACAATGAGCAGTTCTTC,CASSLWTGPLMYNEQFF
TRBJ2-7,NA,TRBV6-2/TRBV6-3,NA,TGTGCCAGCACCCCAGGGTACTACGAGCAGTACTTC,CASTPGYYEQYF
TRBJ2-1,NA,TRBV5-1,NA,TGCGCCAGCAGCAATGGCCGGGGGAGCTCCTACAATGAGCAGTTCTTC,CASSNGRGSSYNEQFF
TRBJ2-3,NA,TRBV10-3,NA,TGTGCCATCAGTGAGCCGGGACAAGTCGCAGATACGCAGTATTTT,CAISEPGQVADTQYF
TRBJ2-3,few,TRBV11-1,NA,TGTGCCAGCAGCCCCTGGGGCGGGGAAATGGATACGCAGTATTTT,CASSPWGGEMDTQYF
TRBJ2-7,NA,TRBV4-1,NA,TGCGCCAGCAGCCGCCGGGACATCTCCTACGAGCAGTACTTC,CASSRRDISYEQYF
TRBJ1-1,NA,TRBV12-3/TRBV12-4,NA,TGTGCCAGCAGTCCGGACGGTGAAGCTTTCTTT,CASSPDGEAFF
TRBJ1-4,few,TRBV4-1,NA,TGCGCCAGCAGCGCAGGCCAACTGAATGAAAAACTGTTTTTT,CASSAGQLNEKLFF
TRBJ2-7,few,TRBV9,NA,TGTGCCAGCAGCGTAGGGGACTCGGACGAGCAGTACTTC,CASSVGDSDEQYF
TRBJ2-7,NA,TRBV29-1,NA,TGCAGCCCTTCCAGGACCGGGACCTACGAGCAGTACTTC,CSPSRTGTYEQYF
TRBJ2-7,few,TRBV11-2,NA,TGTGCCAGCAGAGGGGAGGAACGGGACACCTACGAGCAGTACTTC,CASRGEERDTYEQYF
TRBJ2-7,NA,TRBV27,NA,TGTGCCAGCCGATTGACAGGGAGGTACGAGCAGTACTTC,CASRLTGRYEQYF
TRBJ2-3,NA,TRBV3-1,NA,TGTGCCAGCAGCCAAGCCGGCCTACAAGATACGCAGTATTTT,CASSQAGLQDTQYF
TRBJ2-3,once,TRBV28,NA,TGTGCCAGCAGTCCACGACTGTGGGACGGGATTTTGGATACGCAGTATTTT,CASSPRLWDGILDTQYF
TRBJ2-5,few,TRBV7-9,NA,TGTGCCAGCAGCGGCCCCTCAGAGACCCAGTACTTC,CASSGPSETQYF
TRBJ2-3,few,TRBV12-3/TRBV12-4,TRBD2,TGTGCCAGCAGTCCTTCTGCGGGGGGGCTGACAGATACGCAGTATTTT,CASSPSAGGLTDTQYF
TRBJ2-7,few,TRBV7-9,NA,TGTGCCAGCAGCCCACAAGGTTCAGGAGGCTACGAGCAGTACTTC,CASSPQGSGGYEQYF
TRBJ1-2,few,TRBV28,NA,TGTGCCAGCAGCCTGACAGCTTATGGCTACACCTTC,CASSLTAYGYTF
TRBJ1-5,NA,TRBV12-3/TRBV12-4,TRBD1,TGTGCCAGCAGTTTAGGTCAGGGGGAAAATCAGCCCCAGCATTTT,CASSLGQGENQPQHF
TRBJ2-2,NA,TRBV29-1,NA,TGCAGCGTTGACTCCACCAGCGTCGGGGAGCTGTTTTTT,CSVDSTSVGELFF
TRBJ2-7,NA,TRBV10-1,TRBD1,TGCGCCAGCAGTGAGTCGATCCAGGGGGAGACCTACGAGCAGTACTTC,CASSESIQGETYEQYF
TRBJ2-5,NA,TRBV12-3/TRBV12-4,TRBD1,TGTGCCAGCAGTCTCACCGGGACAGGGGGAGAGACCCAGTACTTC,CASSLTGTGGETQYF
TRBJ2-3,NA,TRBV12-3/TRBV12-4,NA,TGTGCCAGCAGGGACAGCTCAGATACGCAGTATTTT,CASRDSSDTQYF
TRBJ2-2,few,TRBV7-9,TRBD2,TGTGCCAGCACTGCACGCGGGGGTGGCGGGGAGCTGTTTTTT,CASTARGGGGELFF
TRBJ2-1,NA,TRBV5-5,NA,TGTGCCAGCAGCTTTGGTTCCGGGGTGAGTCCTTACAATGAGCAGTTCTTC,CASSFGSGVSPYNEQFF
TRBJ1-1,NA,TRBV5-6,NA,TGTGCCAGCAGCCCTTGGGCGCGTTACACTGAAGCTTTCTTT,CASSPWARYTEAFF
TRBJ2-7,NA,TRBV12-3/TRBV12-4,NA,TGTGCCAGCTCTGAAGGGTCCGGCGAGCAGTACTTC,CASSEGSGEQYF
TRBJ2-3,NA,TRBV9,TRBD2,TGTGCCAGCAGCCCGGGGGGGCCTGTGGGGGCAGATACGCAGTATTTT,CASSPGGPVGADTQYF
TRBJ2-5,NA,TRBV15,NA,TGTGCCACCAGCGCGACCAGAGAGACCCAGTACTTC,CATSATRETQYF
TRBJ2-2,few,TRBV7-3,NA,TGTGCCAGCAGCTTAACCGGGGCGGAGAACACCGGGGAGCTGTTTTTT,CASSLTGAENTGELFF
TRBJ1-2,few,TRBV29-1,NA,TGCAGCGTTGCCGACAGCAACTATGGCTACACCTTC,CSVADSNYGYTF